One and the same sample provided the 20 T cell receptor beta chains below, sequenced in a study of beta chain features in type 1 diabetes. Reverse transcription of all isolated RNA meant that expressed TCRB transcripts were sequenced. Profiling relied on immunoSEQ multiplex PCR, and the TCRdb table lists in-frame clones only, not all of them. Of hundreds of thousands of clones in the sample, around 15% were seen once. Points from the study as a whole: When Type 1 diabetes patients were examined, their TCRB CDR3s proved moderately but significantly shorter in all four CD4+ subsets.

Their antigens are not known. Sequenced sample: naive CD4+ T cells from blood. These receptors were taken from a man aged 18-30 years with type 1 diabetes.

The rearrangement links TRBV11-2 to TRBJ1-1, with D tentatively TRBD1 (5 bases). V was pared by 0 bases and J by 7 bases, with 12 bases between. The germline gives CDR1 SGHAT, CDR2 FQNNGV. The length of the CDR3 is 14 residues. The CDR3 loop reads CASSLEAGRDEAFF. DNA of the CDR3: TGTGCCAGCAGCTTAGAAGCAGGGCGAGATGAAGCTTTCTTT. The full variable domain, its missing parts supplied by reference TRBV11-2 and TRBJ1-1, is EAGVAQSPRYKIIEKRQSVAFWCNPISGHATLYWYQQILGQGPKLLIQFQNNGVVDDSQLPKDRFSAERLKGVDSTLKIQPAKLEDSAVYLCASSLEAGRDEAFFGQGTRLTVV.

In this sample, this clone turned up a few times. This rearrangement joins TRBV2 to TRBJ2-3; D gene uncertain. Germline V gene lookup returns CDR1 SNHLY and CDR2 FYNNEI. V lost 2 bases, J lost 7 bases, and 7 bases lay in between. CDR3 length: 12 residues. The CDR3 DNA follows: TGTGCCAGCAGTGAAATGCCTTATACGCAGTATTTT. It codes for CASSEMPYTQYF.

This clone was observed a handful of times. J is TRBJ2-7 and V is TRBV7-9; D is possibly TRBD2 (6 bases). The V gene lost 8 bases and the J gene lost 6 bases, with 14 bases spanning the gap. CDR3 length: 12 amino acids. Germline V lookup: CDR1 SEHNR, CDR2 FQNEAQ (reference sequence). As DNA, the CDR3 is TGTGCCAGCGCCCGGGGGATCGGCGAGCAGTACTTC. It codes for CASARGIGEQYF.

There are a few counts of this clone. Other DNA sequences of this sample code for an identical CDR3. The CDR3, as DNA: TGTGCCTGGAGTGGACAGGGGGCCTACGAGCAGTACTTC. Its translation is CAWSGQGAYEQYF. The chain uses TRBV30 and TRBJ2-7; 9 bases align to TRBD1. Unmatched junction bases numbered 0, after V lost 1 base and J lost 2 bases. The CDR3 spans 13 residues. Germline V gives CDR1 GTSNPN, CDR2 SVGIG (reference sequence).

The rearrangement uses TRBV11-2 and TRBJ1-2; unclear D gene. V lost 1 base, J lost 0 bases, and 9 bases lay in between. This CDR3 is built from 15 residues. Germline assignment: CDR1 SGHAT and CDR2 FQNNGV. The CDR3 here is CASSLGFQANYGYTF. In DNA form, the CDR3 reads TGTGCCAGCAGCTTAGGGTTCCAAGCTAACTATGGCTACACCTTC.

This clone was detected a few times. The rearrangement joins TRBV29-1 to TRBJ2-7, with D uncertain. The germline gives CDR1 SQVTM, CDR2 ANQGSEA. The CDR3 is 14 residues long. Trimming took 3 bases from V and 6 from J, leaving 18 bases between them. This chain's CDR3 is CSVEKVGPPSEQYF. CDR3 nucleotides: TGCAGCGTTGAGAAGGTAGGGCCCCCTTCCGAGCAGTACTTC.

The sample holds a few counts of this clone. For the CDR3, the DNA is TGTGCCAGCAGCTCCGGCGATTGGTTACGACAGAGGGAGAAAGACGAGCAGTACTTC. Residues: CASSSGDWLRQREKDEQYF. The gene calls are TRBV7-9 and TRBJ2-7, with D perhaps matching TRBD1 or TRBD2 (5 bases each). This CDR3 is 19 amino acids long. Trimming took off 4 bases at V and 5 bases at J, with 30 bases between the two ends. The V gene's germline CDR1 is SEHNR and CDR2 FQNEAQ (reference sequence).

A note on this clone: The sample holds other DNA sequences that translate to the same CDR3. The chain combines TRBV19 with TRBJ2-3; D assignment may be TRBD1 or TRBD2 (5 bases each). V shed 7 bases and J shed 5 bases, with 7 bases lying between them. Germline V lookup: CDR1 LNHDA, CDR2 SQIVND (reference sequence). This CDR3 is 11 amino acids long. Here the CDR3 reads CASTRGDTQYF. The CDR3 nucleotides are TGTGCCAGTACGAGGGGAGATACGCAGTATTTT.

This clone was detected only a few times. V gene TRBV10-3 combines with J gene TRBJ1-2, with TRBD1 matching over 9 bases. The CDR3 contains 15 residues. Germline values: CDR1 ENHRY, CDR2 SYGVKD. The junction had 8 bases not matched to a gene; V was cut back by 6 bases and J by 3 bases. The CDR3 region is CAISQGQGFDYGYTF. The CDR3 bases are TGTGCCATCAGCCAGGGACAGGGATTTGACTATGGCTACACCTTC.

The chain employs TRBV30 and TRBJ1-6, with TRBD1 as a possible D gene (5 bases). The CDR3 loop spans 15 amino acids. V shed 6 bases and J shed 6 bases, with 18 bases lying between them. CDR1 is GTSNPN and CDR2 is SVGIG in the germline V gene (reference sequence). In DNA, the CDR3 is TGTGCCTGCCCCCTGAGGGACGGGTCTAATTCACCCCTCCACTTT. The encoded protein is CACPLRDGSNSPLHF.

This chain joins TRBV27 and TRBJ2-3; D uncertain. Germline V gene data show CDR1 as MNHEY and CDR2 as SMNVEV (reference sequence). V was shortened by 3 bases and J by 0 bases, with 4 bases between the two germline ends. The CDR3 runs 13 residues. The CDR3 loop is CASSFVSTDTQYF. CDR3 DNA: TGTGCCAGCAGTTTTGTGAGCACAGATACGCAGTATTTT.

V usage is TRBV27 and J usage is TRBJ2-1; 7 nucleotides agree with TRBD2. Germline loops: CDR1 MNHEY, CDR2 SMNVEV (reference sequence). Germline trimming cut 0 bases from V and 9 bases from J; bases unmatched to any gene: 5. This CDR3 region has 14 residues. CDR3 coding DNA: TGTGCCAGCAGTTTATCAGGGCGGGGGAGTGAGCAGTTCTTC. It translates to CASSLSGRGSEQFF.

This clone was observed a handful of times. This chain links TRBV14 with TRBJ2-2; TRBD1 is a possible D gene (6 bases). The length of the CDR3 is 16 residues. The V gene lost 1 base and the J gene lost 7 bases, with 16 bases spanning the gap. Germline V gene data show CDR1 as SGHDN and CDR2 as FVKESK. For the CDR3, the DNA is TGTGCCAGCAGCCAAGGCCCGGTGGGGGCGTACGGGGAGCTGTTTTTT. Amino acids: CASSQGPVGAYGELFF. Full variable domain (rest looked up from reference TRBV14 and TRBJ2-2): EAGVTQFPSHSVIEKGQTVTLRCDPISGHDNLYWYRRVMGKEIKFLLHFVKESKQDESGMPNNRFLAERTGGTYSTLKVQPAELEDSGVYFCASSQGPVGAYGELFFGEGSRLTVL.

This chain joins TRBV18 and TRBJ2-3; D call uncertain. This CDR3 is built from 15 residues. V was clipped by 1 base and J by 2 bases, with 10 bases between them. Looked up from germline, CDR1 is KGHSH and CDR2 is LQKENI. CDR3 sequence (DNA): TGTGCCAGCTCACCACTAGGAGAAGCCACAGATACGCAGTATTTT. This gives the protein CASSPLGEATDTQYF.

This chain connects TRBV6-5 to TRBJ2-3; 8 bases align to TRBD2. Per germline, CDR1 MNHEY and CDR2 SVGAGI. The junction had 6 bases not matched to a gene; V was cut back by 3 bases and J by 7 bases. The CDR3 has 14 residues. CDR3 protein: CASSYSGVRYTQYF. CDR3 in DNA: TGTGCCAGCAGTTATAGCGGGGTTCGGTATACGCAGTATTTT.

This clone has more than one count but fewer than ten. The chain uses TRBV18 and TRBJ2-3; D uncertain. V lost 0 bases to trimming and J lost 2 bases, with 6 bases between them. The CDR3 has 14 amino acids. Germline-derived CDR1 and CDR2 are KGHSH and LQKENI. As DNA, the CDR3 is TGTGCCAGCTCACCACCGAACGCCACAGATACGCAGTATTTT. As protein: CASSPPNATDTQYF.

In DNA, the CDR3 is TGTGCCAGCAGCTTAAAATTGGGCACAGATACGCAGTATTTT. The encoded protein is CASSLKLGTDTQYF. The chain combines TRBV7-2 with TRBJ2-3; D gene uncertain. CDR1 and CDR2 (germline): SGHTA, FQGNSA. V lost 2 bases to trimming and J lost 1 base, with 7 bases between them. This CDR3 is 14 amino acids long.

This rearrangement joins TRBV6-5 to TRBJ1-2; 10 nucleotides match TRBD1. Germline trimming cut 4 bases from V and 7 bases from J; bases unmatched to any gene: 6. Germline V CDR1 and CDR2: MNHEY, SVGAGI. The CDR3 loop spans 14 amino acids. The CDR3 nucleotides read TGTGCCAGCAGTTCACAGACAGGGGGCTTTGGCTACACCTTC. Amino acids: CASSSQTGGFGYTF.

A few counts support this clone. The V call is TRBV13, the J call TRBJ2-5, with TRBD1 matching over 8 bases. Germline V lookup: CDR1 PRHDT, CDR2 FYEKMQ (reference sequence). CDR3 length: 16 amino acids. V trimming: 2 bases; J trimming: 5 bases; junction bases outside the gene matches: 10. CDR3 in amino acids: CASSLPTGGLRETQYF. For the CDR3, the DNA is TGTGCCAGCAGCTTACCTACAGGGGGACTTAGGGAGACCCAGTACTTC.

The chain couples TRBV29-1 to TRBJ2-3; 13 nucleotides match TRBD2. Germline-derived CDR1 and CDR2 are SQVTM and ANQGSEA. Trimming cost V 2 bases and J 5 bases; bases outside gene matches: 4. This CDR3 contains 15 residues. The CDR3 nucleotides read TGCAGCGTTGAAACTAGCGGGAGGGCGGTAGATACGCAGTATTTT. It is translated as CSVETSGRAVDTQYF.